This record concerns one T cell receptor (beta chain) sequence. The data were taken from a study of T cell responses to AZD1222 COVID-19 vaccine. CDR3 length equals 17 residues. Germline V gene data show CDR1 as ENHRY and CDR2 as SYGVKD. V was pared by 8 bases and J by 5 bases, with 27 bases between. Using immunoSEQ multiplex PCR, the repertoire was profiled, and TCRdb retains in-frame clones only, with some absent. Of about 130,000 clones in the sample, 88% are singletons; the top ten hold over 15%. This TCR derives from an adult in good health. The specimen comprised peripheral blood, sampled on day 0 of MenACWY control vaccination. The chain joins TRBV10-3 to TRBJ1-1, with a weak D call TRBD1 (6 bases). CDR3 in amino acids: CAIRLGGPGVSGTEAFF. The CDR3 nucleotides read TGTGCCATCCGCCTCGGGGGACCAGGGGTCTCGGGGACTGAAGCTTTCTTT.